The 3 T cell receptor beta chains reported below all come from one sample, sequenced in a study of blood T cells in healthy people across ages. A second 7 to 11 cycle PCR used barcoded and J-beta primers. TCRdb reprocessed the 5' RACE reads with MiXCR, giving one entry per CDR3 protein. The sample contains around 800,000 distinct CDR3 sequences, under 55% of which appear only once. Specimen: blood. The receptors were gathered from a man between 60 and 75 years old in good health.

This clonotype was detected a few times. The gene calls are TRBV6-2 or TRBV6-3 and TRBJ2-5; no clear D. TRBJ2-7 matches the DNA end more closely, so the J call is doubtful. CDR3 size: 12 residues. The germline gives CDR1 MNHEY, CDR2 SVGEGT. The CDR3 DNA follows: TGTGCCAGCAGTTACTCCAGGCTCGAGCAGTACTTC. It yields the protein CASSYSRLEQYF.

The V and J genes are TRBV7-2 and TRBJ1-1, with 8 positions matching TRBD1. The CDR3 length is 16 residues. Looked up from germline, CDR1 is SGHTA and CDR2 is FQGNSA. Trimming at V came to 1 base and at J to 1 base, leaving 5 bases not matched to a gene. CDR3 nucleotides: TGTGCCAGCAGCTTAGGGACAGGGCTGGGGAACACTGAAGCTTTCTTT. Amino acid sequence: CASSLGTGLGNTEAFF.

The CDR3 protein is CASSTTGTTDEQYF. The DNA for the CDR3 is TGTGCCAGTAGTACTACCGGGACCACAGACGAGCAGTACTTC. This chain links TRBV19 with TRBJ2-7; D is possibly TRBD1 or TRBD2 (5 bases each). The germline V and J ends were trimmed by 4 bases and 5 bases, with 15 bases remaining between them. This CDR3 spans 14 amino acids. CDR1 and CDR2 (germline): LNHDA, SQIVND (reference sequence). Full variable domain (missing parts from reference TRBV19 and TRBJ2-7): DGGITQSPKYLFRKEGQNVTLSCEQNLNHDAMYWYRQDPGQGLRLIYYSQIVNDFQKGDIAEGYSVSREKKESFPLTVTSAQKNPTAFYLCASSTTGTTDEQYFGPGTRLTVT.